This entry lists 7 T cell receptor beta chains sequenced from one sample in a study of early T cells in non-severe SARS-CoV-2 infection. In TCRdb, the 5' RACE reads were re-called with MiXCR into one record per CDR3 protein. Seen here are approximately 98,000 distinct CDR3 sequences, 9% to 14% observed once, and the top ten hold 3% to 3.5%. The sample was whole blood. Receptors originate from an adult who was a healthcare worker with PCR-confirmed SARS-CoV-2 infection or an uninfected control (not recorded which).

The chain recombines TRBV28 with TRBJ2-5; D remains ambiguous. This CDR3 is built from 14 residues. Trimming took 2 bases from V and 2 from J, leaving 9 bases between them. Per germline, CDR1 MDHEN and CDR2 SYDVKM. The CDR3 reads CASSLTGPQETQYF. CDR3 nucleotides: TGTGCCAGCAGTTTAACTGGTCCGCAAGAGACCCAGTACTTC.

There are many counts of this clonotype. The V call is TRBV4-2, the J call TRBJ2-1, with 7 bases fitting TRBD2. Germline V lookup: CDR1 LGHNA, CDR2 YNFKEQ. Trimming cost V 4 bases and J 2 bases; bases outside gene matches: 8. The CDR3 runs 16 residues. The DNA for the CDR3 is TGTGCCAGCAGCCTCAGGGAGGGGAGCCCCTACAATGAGCAGTTCTTC. This sequence encodes CASSLREGSPYNEQFF.

This clonotype showed up many times. The chain is built from TRBV12-3 or TRBV12-4 and TRBJ2-7; 8 nucleotides line up with TRBD1. Trimming took 4 bases from V and 0 from J; bases not matched to a gene: 5. This CDR3 has 15 residues. The CDR3 is CASSSTDRASYEQYF. The CDR3 nucleotides are TGTGCCAGCAGTTCTACGGACAGGGCCTCCTACGAGCAGTACTTC.

This rearrangement joins TRBV20-1 to TRBJ2-1; 13 nucleotides match TRBD2. The CDR3 runs 16 residues. Germline CDR1 DFQATT, CDR2 SNEGSKA (reference sequence). J gave up 9 bases and V 2 bases, and 10 bases lay outside the gene matches. The CDR3 protein is CSARTPGLAGTIEQFF. The DNA for the CDR3 is TGCAGTGCTAGAACCCCGGGACTAGCGGGAACCATTGAGCAGTTCTTC.

The chain is built from TRBV10-3 and TRBJ2-7; D is perhaps TRBD1 (6 bases). Trimming took off 10 bases at V and 5 bases at J, with 15 bases between the two ends. The CDR3 is 12 residues long. The germline V gene encodes CDR1 ENHRY and CDR2 SYGVKD. CDR3 coding DNA: TGTGCCACCAGGGGTATTCTCGACGAGCAGTACTTC. Translating gives CATRGILDEQYF.

This clonotype was counted ten times or more. This chain joins TRBV7-3 and TRBJ2-5; weak D call: TRBD2 (6 bases). V was clipped by 2 bases and J by 4 bases, with 8 bases between them. Germline V gene sequence: CDR1 SGHTA, CDR2 FQGTGA. The CDR3 contains 13 residues. The CDR3 loop is CASSLSGGETQYF. CDR3 coding DNA: TGTGCCAGCAGCTTATCCGGGGGAGAGACCCAGTACTTC.

The chain joins TRBV5-1 to TRBJ2-1; TRBD2 agrees at 9 bases. The J segment lost 9 bases and the V segment lost 3 bases, leaving 1 base of the junction unmatched. Germline lookup yields CDR1 SGHRS and CDR2 YFSETQ. This CDR3 has 12 amino acids. CDR3 in DNA: TGCGCCAGCAGCTCAGCGGGGGGTGAGCAGTTCTTC. It is translated as CASSSAGGEQFF.